The 10 T cell receptor beta chains presented below share a single source sample, sequenced in a study of early T cells in non-severe SARS-CoV-2 infection. TCRdb reprocessed the 5' RACE reads via MiXCR and lists one record per CDR3 protein. The sample yields about 26,000 distinct CDR3 sequences, less than 4.5% seen once. Source material: whole blood. These receptors all come from an adult who was a healthcare worker with PCR-confirmed SARS-CoV-2 infection or an uninfected control (not recorded which).

This clonotype was seen many times. The CDR3 DNA reads TGTGCCAGCAGCCGACTAGCGGGGGCACAAGAGACCCAGTACTTC. Residues: CASSRLAGAQETQYF. The gene calls are TRBV6-1 and TRBJ2-5, with TRBD2 identical over 12 bases. Germline V gives CDR1 MNHNS, CDR2 SASEGT. CDR3 size: 15 residues. Trimming cost V 6 bases and J 2 bases; bases outside gene matches: 4.

The V gene is TRBV6-5, the J gene TRBJ1-6; D gene unclear. Trimming left V 0 bases short and J 1 base short, with 10 bases between. The germline CDR1 and CDR2 sequences are MNHEY and SVGAGI. The length of the CDR3 is 17 residues. The DNA of the CDR3 is TGTGCCAGCAGTTACTCCGGGATTGAGTCCTATAATTCACCCCTCCACTTT. Translation gives CASSYSGIESYNSPLHF.

This clonotype occurred many times. The rearrangement joins TRBV12-3 or TRBV12-4 to TRBJ1-3; the D gene is possibly TRBD1 (6 bases). This CDR3 region has 14 residues. Trimming removed 5 bases from V and 2 bases from J, with 10 bases in between. CDR3 sequence: CASSQDSPGNTIYF. In DNA form, the CDR3 reads TGTGCCAGCAGTCAGGACAGTCCTGGAAACACCATATATTTT.

This clonotype was seen repeatedly, ten times or more. This chain connects TRBV7-9 to TRBJ2-3; 8 bases map to TRBD2. Per germline, CDR1 SEHNR and CDR2 FQNEAQ (reference sequence). This CDR3 has 15 residues. Unmatched junction bases numbered 4, after V lost 3 bases and J lost 2 bases. The CDR3 nucleotides are TGTGCCAGCAGCTTCACTAGCGGATCCACAGATACGCAGTATTTT. Protein: CASSFTSGSTDTQYF.

In its sample, this clonotype was seen many times. The chain has TRBV9 and TRBJ2-5, with D perhaps matching TRBD2 (6 bases). V was shortened by 1 base and J by 2 bases, with 6 bases between the two germline ends. Germline V CDR1 and CDR2: SGDLS, YYNGEE. The CDR3 contains 13 residues. CDR3 nucleotide sequence: TGTGCCAGCAGCGTACGGGGGCAAGAGACCCAGTACTTC. Residues: CASSVRGQETQYF.

This clonotype was seen ten or more times. V and J are TRBV10-3 and TRBJ2-7; unclear D gene. This CDR3 has 16 amino acids. V was shortened by 0 bases and J by 5 bases, with 17 bases between the two germline ends. The germline V gene encodes CDR1 ENHRY and CDR2 SYGVKD. The CDR3 protein is CAISESGGPNSDEQYF. The CDR3 DNA sequence: TGTGCCATCAGTGAGTCGGGTGGACCCAACTCTGACGAGCAGTACTTC.

This clonotype was found many times. The chain has TRBV5-4 and TRBJ1-3; no clear D gene. The germline CDR1 and CDR2 sequences are SGHNT and YYREEE (reference sequence). CDR3 length: 14 residues. Trimming took 3 bases from V and 0 from J, leaving 7 bases between them. The CDR3, as DNA: TGTGCCAGCAGCTCTTACAGCTCTGGAAACACCATATATTTT. This codes for CASSSYSSGNTIYF.

This clonotype came up many times. DNA for the CDR3: TGCAGTGCTAGAGGAAACAGGATCCTCAACACTGAAGCTTTCTTT. This gives the protein CSARGNRILNTEAFF. The V and J genes are TRBV20-1 and TRBJ1-1, with TRBD1 as a possible D gene (5 bases). The germline V gene encodes CDR1 DFQATT and CDR2 SNEGSKA (reference sequence). This CDR3 is built from 15 residues. Between the trimmed V and J ends, which lost 1 base and 2 bases, there was a span of 14 bases.

This clonotype was observed at least ten times. The chain has TRBV6-1 and TRBJ2-1; tentative D call: TRBD2 (7 bases). The V end lost 0 bases, the J end lost 8 bases, and 20 bases lay between the germline ends. Germline V gene sequence: CDR1 MNHNS, CDR2 SASEGT. This CDR3 has 17 amino acids. The CDR3 reads CASSEARGPTGRDEQFF. The CDR3 nucleotides are TGTGCCAGCAGTGAAGCTCGGGGACCTACAGGGAGGGATGAGCAGTTCTTC.

This clonotype came up many times. V and J are TRBV4-3 and TRBJ2-5, with 9 nucleotides matching TRBD2. The germline CDR1 and CDR2 sequences are LGHNA and YSLEER. Trimming cost V 2 bases and J 2 bases; bases outside gene matches: 15. CDR3 length equals 19 residues. DNA of the CDR3: TGCGCCAGCAGCCAAAGGTGGCTAGCGGGGTCGGGACAACAAGAGACCCAGTACTTC. This codes for CASSQRWLAGSGQQETQYF.